The 13 T cell receptor beta chains listed next were all sequenced from one sample in a study of blood T cell repertoires in COVID-19. Some clones are missing from TCRdb's copy, which holds only in-frame ones; the method was immunoSEQ multiplex PCR. The table lists 200,000 to 250,000 clones, 86% of them singletons. Sequencing was done on a sample of peripheral blood. These receptors came from a man aged 55 to 70 with acute or convalescent COVID-19.

V is TRBV10-2 and J is TRBJ1-2; TRBD1 matches at 7 bases. Germline values: CDR1 WSHSY, CDR2 SAAADI. The CDR3 contains 14 residues. Losses at the gene ends were 10 bases for V and 4 bases for J; bases not matched to a gene: 12. This CDR3 reads CATSPSTGLYGYTF. CDR3 nucleotide sequence: TGCGCCACCTCTCCCTCGACAGGGCTCTATGGCTACACCTTC.

In this sample, this clone turned up once. This chain links TRBV12-3 or TRBV12-4 with TRBJ1-1, with 8 positions matching TRBD1. The CDR3 loop spans 13 amino acids. Trimming at V came to 6 bases and at J to 7 bases, leaving 7 bases not matched to a gene. The CDR3 bases are TGTGCCAGCAGCTTAAAGGGGACAGGTGAAGCTTTCTTT. Translation gives CASSLKGTGEAFF.

This sequence joins TRBV11-3 and TRBJ1-1; D remains unclear. From germline, CDR1 is SGHNT and CDR2 YENEEA. Trimming removed 5 bases from V and 1 base from J, with 11 bases in between. This CDR3 contains 14 residues. The CDR3 loop is CASSPGRGNTEAFF. In DNA form, the CDR3 reads TGTGCCAGCAGCCCTGGACGGGGGAACACTGAAGCTTTCTTT.

This chain links TRBV19 with TRBJ1-3; D ambiguous. This CDR3 has 16 residues. CDR1 and CDR2 (germline): LNHDA, SQIVND (reference sequence). Trimming shortened V by 7 bases and J by 0 bases, and 16 bases separated the two germline ends. This chain's CDR3 is CASTPIRRASGNTIYF. CDR3 sequence (DNA): TGTGCCAGTACCCCCATTCGAAGAGCCTCTGGAAACACCATATATTTT.

The genes are TRBV6-4 and TRBJ1-5; TRBD1 aligns across 7 bases. This CDR3 has 15 amino acids. With V trimmed by 4 bases and J by 0 bases, 3 bases remained unmatched. CDR1 MRHNA and CDR2 SNTAGT come from the germline V gene. The CDR3 region is CASSATGASNQPQHF. CDR3 DNA: TGTGCCAGCAGTGCCACAGGGGCTAGCAATCAGCCCCAGCATTTT.

The V call is TRBV24-1, the J call TRBJ2-1; 7 bases are shared with TRBD1. The CDR3 has 18 residues. The germline V gene encodes CDR1 KGHDR and CDR2 SFDVKD. V lost 4 bases, J lost 8 bases, and 19 bases stayed unmatched. The chain's CDR3 is CATSDLTGRTPLGHEQFF. CDR3 nucleotides: TGTGCCACCAGTGACCTGACAGGGCGGACTCCCCTGGGCCATGAGCAGTTCTTC.

The V gene is TRBV5-1, the J gene TRBJ2-1, with 10 bases aligning to TRBD2. The CDR3 loop spans 18 amino acids. Germline trimming cut 0 bases from V and 0 bases from J; bases unmatched to any gene: 6. Germline loops: CDR1 SGHRS, CDR2 YFSETQ. CDR3: CASSLGTSGLSSYNEQFF. CDR3 nucleotides: TGCGCCAGCAGCTTGGGGACTAGCGGACTGAGCTCCTACAATGAGCAGTTCTTC.

The DNA for the CDR3 is TGTGCCAGCAGCTTAGTCAGGGGGCCTGCTCATGGCTACACCTTC. Translated: CASSLVRGPAHGYTF. The chain carries TRBV7-3 and TRBJ1-2, with 8 bases identical to TRBD1. Germline V gene sequence: CDR1 SGHTA, CDR2 FQGTGA. CDR3 length: 15 residues. J was trimmed by 6 bases and V by 2 bases; bases with no gene match: 8.

Notes on this clone: Sequence at one end of the junction differs from germline and may be a read error. J is TRBJ2-7 and V is TRBV7-2, with TRBD1 matching over 9 bases. The CDR3 runs 14 residues. Looked up from germline, CDR1 is SGHTA and CDR2 is FQGNSA. CDR3 bases: TGTGCCAGCAGCTTTACAGGGGGCTCCGACGAGCAGTACTTC. This sequence encodes CASSFTGGSDEQYF.

Concerning this clone: The same CDR3 also results from other DNA sequences found in this sample. V and J are TRBV3-1 (or the pseudogene TRBV3-2) and TRBJ2-5; no reliable D call. Germline V gene lookup returns CDR1 LGHDT and CDR2 YNNKEL (reference sequence). Deletions cut 1 base from V and 2 bases from J, with 5 bases between. The CDR3 is made up of 13 amino acids. The CDR3 DNA reads TGTGCCAGCAGCCAAGGTCGGCAAGAGACCCAGTACTTC. Residues: CASSQGRQETQYF.

This clone was seen once. This rearrangement joins TRBV7-9 to TRBJ2-3, with 7 bases matching TRBD1. The CDR3 has 15 amino acids. CDR1 is SEHNR, CDR2 FQNEAQ, per germline (reference sequence). V was clipped by 5 bases and J by 2 bases; unmatched bases: 7. CDR3 amino acids: CASSLRDSITDTQYF. In DNA form, the CDR3 reads TGTGCCAGCAGCCTCCGGGACAGTATCACAGATACGCAGTATTTT.

This sequence joins TRBV5-6 and TRBJ1-4; 9 bases map to TRBD1. The CDR3 sequence is 16 residues long. Trimming took 3 bases from V and 6 from J; bases not matched to a gene: 9. Germline V gene sequence: CDR1 SGHDT, CDR2 YYEEEE. CDR3 DNA: TGTGCCAGCAGCTGGGCCTGGGACAGGGCGCATGAAAAACTGTTTTTT. It codes for CASSWAWDRAHEKLFF.

This sequence joins TRBV6-5 and TRBJ2-7; D uncertain. The CDR3 sequence is 13 residues long. Per germline, CDR1 MNHEY and CDR2 SVGAGI. Trimming pared 0 bases from V and 6 bases from J, leaving 9 bases between. The CDR3 nucleotides read TGTGCCAGCAGTTACTCATGGTCGGGCGAGCAGTACTTC. This gives the protein CASSYSWSGEQYF.